This TCR beta chain was recovered during a study of cytomegalovirus exposure and HLA in healthy donors. General observations from the study: According to reports, the classifier identified cytomegalovirus status with high specificity and sensitivity.

A note on this clone: Its matching antigen is unknown.

Trimming pared 8 bases from V and 2 bases from J, leaving 15 bases between. Germline lookup yields CDR1 MNHNY and CDR2 SVGAGI (reference sequence). The CDR3 length is 14 residues. The assay was immunoSEQ multiplex PCR, and TCRdb's table has in-frame clones only and misses some. Altogether 60,000 or so clones are present, roughly nine tenths being singletons, with the ten largest covering about 2%. Sequencing was carried out using PBMCs. The chain couples TRBV6-6 to TRBJ1-2; possible D gene TRBD1, 5 bases. The origin of this receptor is a woman between 25 and 40 years old in good health and CMV-seronegative. As DNA, the CDR3 is TGTGCCAGCCGCGGATCAGGGATCAACTATGGCTACACCTTC. Protein: CASRGSGINYGYTF.